The sample holds many counts of the clone carrying this T cell receptor (beta chain). No antigen is known for it. The V end was cut by 1 base, the J end by 5 bases, with 6 bases between. Germline lookup yields CDR1 SGHVS and CDR2 FQNEAQ. The length of the CDR3 is 13 residues. Library preparation (for TCRbeta) was performed with unique molecular identifiers. TCRdb re-analysed the PCR reads in MiXCR, keeping a single row per CDR3 protein. The sample shows a few hundred thousand distinct CDR3 sequences, under 14% of them seen only once. The sample originates from a study of T-cell reconstitution after alpha-beta-depleted transplantation in children. General observations from the study: Diversity of TCRbeta at day 60 was high in some patients, arising from surviving recipient T cells and thymic progenitors.

The rearrangement joins TRBV7-8 to TRBJ1-5, with D hard to call. The sample in question was peripheral blood, obtained 180 days after TCRalphabeta/CD19-depleted stem cell transplant. This sequence originates from a male patient aged 2 to 10 who had a stem cell transplant for chronic granulomatous disease, so the T cells may come from the graft donor. The CDR3 bases are TGTGCCAGCAGCTTAGGGATTTATCAGCCCCAGCATTTT. Translating it yields CASSLGIYQPQHF.